A selection of T cell receptor beta chains follows, all from one sample in a study of CD8 T cells in Susac syndrome. TCRdb reprocessed the immunoSEQ multiplex PCR reads via MiXCR and lists one record per CDR3 protein. The table has about 94,000 distinct CDR3 sequences, 90% to 95% seen once. Sequenced input: CD4+ T cells from PBMCs. The receptor set was obtained from a human donor with Susac syndrome. Both conserved end residues are part of each CDR3. A D gene is named only where the DNA matches it firmly. Size values are once, few and many counts, or a class for expanded clones, and some rows have none.

CDR3	DNA	J	V	size	D
CASSVAPVEEAFF	TGTGCCAGCAGCGTAGCTCCTGTCGAGGAAGCTTTCTTT	TRBJ1-1	TRBV9	.	.
CASRTGTSGGAWAGELFF	TGTGCCAGCAGAACCGGGACTAGCGGGGGGGCCTGGGCCGGGGAGCTGTTTTTT	TRBJ2-2	TRBV11-2	.	TRBD2
CASTTRRGTGETQYF	TGTGCCAGTACCACCCGAAGGGGGACCGGGGAGACCCAGTACTTC	TRBJ2-5	TRBV19	.	.
CASSFGGDTDTQYF	TGTGCTAGCAGCTTCGGCGGGGACACAGATACGCAGTATTTT	TRBJ2-3	TRBV7-7	.	.
CASSLDRGREKLFF	TGTGCCAGCAGTTTAGACAGGGGACGGGAAAAACTGTTTTTT	TRBJ1-4	TRBV28	once	TRBD1
CASSYRVADTQYF	TGCGCCAGCAGCTACAGGGTGGCAGATACGCAGTATTTT	TRBJ2-3	TRBV5-1	.	.
CASSLDEEETQYF	TGTGCCAGCAGCTTAGACGAAGAAGAGACCCAGTACTTC	TRBJ2-5	TRBV11-1	.	.
CSAGPGVEAFF	TGCAGTGCTGGGCCGGGAGTTGAAGCTTTCTTT	TRBJ1-1	TRBV20-1	.	.
CAISDNNRYEQYF	TGTGCCATCAGTGATAACAATCGCTACGAGCAGTACTTC	TRBJ2-7	TRBV10-3	.	.
CASSQEAADTQYF	TGCGCCAGCAGCCAAGAGGCCGCTGATACGCAGTATTTT	TRBJ2-3	TRBV4-3	.	.
CATSRERGYEQYF	TGTGCCACCAGCAGAGAGCGGGGATACGAGCAGTACTTC	TRBJ2-7	TRBV15	.	.
CSARPDRNNQPQHF	TGCAGTGCTAGACCAGACAGAAACAATCAGCCCCAGCATTTT	TRBJ1-5	TRBV20-1	.	.
CASSQGAETQYF	TGTGCCAGCAGCCAGGGGGCAGAGACCCAGTACTTC	TRBJ2-5	TRBV3-1	.	.
CASSVNPRETQYF	TGTGCCAGCAGCGTAAACCCGCGAGAGACCCAGTACTTC	TRBJ2-5	TRBV7-2	.	.
CASSPQGTGGSVTGELFF	TGTGCCAGCTCACCACAGGGGACAGGGGGCTCGGTCACCGGGGAGCTGTTTTTT	TRBJ2-2	TRBV18	once	TRBD1
CSARSKGGYEQYF	TGCAGTGCTAGATCGAAGGGTGGCTACGAGCAGTACTTC	TRBJ2-7	TRBV20-1	.	.
CSVEEGGGGAYNEQFF	TGCAGCGTTGAAGAGGGAGGCGGGGGGGCCTACAATGAGCAGTTCTTC	TRBJ2-1	TRBV29-1	once	TRBD2
CASSRRGETQYF	TGTGCCAGCAGTCGAAGGGGAGAGACCCAGTACTTC	TRBJ2-5	TRBV12-3/TRBV12-4	once	.
CSVGLAADNEQFF	TGCAGCGTTGGCCTAGCGGCGGACAATGAGCAGTTCTTC	TRBJ2-1	TRBV29-1	.	TRBD2
CASSHTGENQPQHF	TGTGCCAGCAGCCATACAGGGGAGAATCAGCCCCAGCATTTT	TRBJ1-5	TRBV3-1	.	TRBD1
CASTGGPRGREQYF	TGTGCCAGCACAGGCGGCCCAAGGGGAAGGGAGCAGTACTTC	TRBJ2-7	TRBV6-5	.	.
CASSQDNGGGYTF	TGTGCCAGCAGCCAAGATAACGGGGGAGGCTACACCTTC	TRBJ1-2	TRBV3-1	.	.
CASSLGLRGAEETQYF	TGTGCCAGCAGTTTAGGGCTGCGGGGGGCCGAAGAGACCCAGTACTTC	TRBJ2-5	TRBV12-3/TRBV12-4	.	TRBD2
CAWSRSINTEAFF	TGTGCCTGGAGTAGGTCAATTAACACTGAAGCTTTCTTT	TRBJ1-1	TRBV30	once	.
CASSSYEGVNTEAFF	TGTGCCAGCAGCTCCTATGAGGGGGTAAACACTGAAGCTTTCTTT	TRBJ1-1	TRBV11-2	.	.
CASSLSQGGTQYF	TGTGCCAGCAGTCTCTCCCAGGGGGGTACGCAGTATTTT	TRBJ2-3	TRBV6-4	once	.
CASGAPGGPQHF	TGTGCCAGTGGAGCGCCCGGGGGGCCCCAGCATTTT	TRBJ1-5	TRBV19	.	.
CSVAGGETQYF	TGCAGCGTTGCTGGGGGAGAGACCCAGTACTTC	TRBJ2-5	TRBV29-1	.	.
CAWGQGMNTEAFF	TGTGCCTGGGGACAGGGCATGAACACTGAAGCTTTCTTT	TRBJ1-1	TRBV30	.	TRBD1
CASSSRSYNEQFF	TGTGCCAGCAGCTCGAGAAGCTACAATGAGCAGTTCTTC	TRBJ2-1	TRBV11-2	.	.
CASSLEGQRGQAFF	TGCGCCAGCAGCTTGGAGGGACAGAGGGGCCAAGCTTTCTTT	TRBJ1-1	TRBV5-1	once	TRBD1
CAWSRGETQYF	TGTGCCTGGAGTCGGGGGGAGACCCAGTACTTC	TRBJ2-5	TRBV30	few	.
CACRGEGLRNSPLHF	TGTGCCTGCCGGGGGGAGGGACTAAGAAATTCACCCCTCCACTTT	TRBJ1-6	TRBV30	.	.
CASSPVPGELFF	TGCGCCAGCAGCCCCGTTCCCGGGGAGCTGTTTTTT	TRBJ2-2	TRBV5-1	.	.
CAWSVAGGGTETQYF	TGTGCCTGGAGTGTAGCCGGGGGGGGCACAGAGACCCAGTACTTC	TRBJ2-5	TRBV30	.	TRBD2
CAGKIRGPSGTEAFF	TGTGCCGGGAAGATCAGGGGACCCTCTGGCACTGAAGCTTTCTTT	TRBJ1-1	TRBV30	.	.
CASSQEQGYDSPLHF	TGCGCCAGCAGCCAAGAACAGGGGTACGATTCACCCCTCCACTTT	TRBJ1-6	TRBV4-1	.	TRBD1
CASSSRSGDTQYF	TGTGCCAGCAGCTCCCGATCGGGAGATACGCAGTATTTT	TRBJ2-3	TRBV9	.	.
CASSPSGVWSQHF	TGTGCCAGCAGCCCCTCCGGGGTTTGGTCCCAGCATTTT	TRBJ1-5	TRBV7-2	.	.
CASSERDTQYF	TGTGCCAGCAGTGAGAGGGATACGCAGTATTTT	TRBJ2-3	TRBV2	.	.
CASSQGWRRMGAGELFF	TGCGCCAGCAGCCAAGGTTGGAGAAGGATGGGGGCCGGGGAGCTGTTTTTT	TRBJ2-2	TRBV4-1	.	.
CASSRGQGRNEQFF	TGTGCCAGCAGCCGGGGTCAGGGGAGAAATGAGCAGTTCTTC	TRBJ2-1	TRBV3-1	.	.
CASSLAFAEKLFF	TGTGCCAGCAGCTTAGCGTTCGCTGAAAAACTGTTTTTT	TRBJ1-4	TRBV7-9	.	.
CASSFSSGSYEQYF	TGTGCCAGCAGCTTCTCCTCGGGGTCCTACGAGCAGTACTTC	TRBJ2-7	TRBV7-9	.	.
CASSQRGVLSYEQYF	TGTGCCAGCAGCCAACGGGGGGTCCTATCCTACGAGCAGTACTTC	TRBJ2-7	TRBV12-3/TRBV12-4	few	TRBD2
CASSTGTATYGYTF	TGTGCCAGTAGTACGGGGACAGCGACCTATGGCTACACCTTC	TRBJ1-2	TRBV19	.	TRBD1
CSVVLGGYTEAFF	TGCAGCGTTGTCCTAGGGGGGTACACTGAAGCTTTCTTT	TRBJ1-1	TRBV29-1	once	.
CASSQQGATGELFF	TGCGCCAGCAGCCAGCAGGGAGCTACCGGGGAGCTGTTTTTT	TRBJ2-2	TRBV4-1	.	.
CASSLAVPDTGELFF	TGCGCCAGCAGCTTGGCCGTACCCGACACCGGGGAGCTGTTTTTT	TRBJ2-2	TRBV5-1	.	.
CASSATGLSNQPQHF	TGTGCCAGCAGCGCGACAGGGCTAAGCAATCAGCCCCAGCATTTT	TRBJ1-5	TRBV12-3/TRBV12-4	.	TRBD1
CSASRGVQPQHF	TGCAGTGCTAGCAGGGGCGTTCAGCCCCAGCATTTT	TRBJ1-5	TRBV20-1	.	.
CASYRGEYYGYTF	TGTGCCAGCTACAGGGGAGAATACTATGGCTACACCTTC	TRBJ1-2	TRBV2	.	TRBD1
CASSPGEFAKNIQYF	TGTGCCAGCAGTCCAGGGGAGTTCGCCAAAAACATTCAGTACTTC	TRBJ2-4	TRBV27	.	.